This record looks at one T cell receptor (beta chain) sequence and its context. Cohort 3 donors were reported recovered after two negative PCRs, clearance, or symptom resolution. Some clones are missing from TCRdb's copy, which holds only in-frame ones; the method was immunoSEQ multiplex PCR. The table has over 120,000 clones, about four fifths seen once. The sample comes from a study of blood T cell repertoires in COVID-19. V lost 4 bases and J lost 7; bases outside the gene matches: 2. The CDR3 sequence is 14 residues long. Germline V gene lookup returns CDR1 SGHTA and CDR2 FQGTGA. The sample was PBMCs or T cells enriched from blood (not recorded which). This chain links TRBV7-3 with TRBJ1-6, with TRBD1 matching over 9 bases. The receptor was isolated from a man aged 50-60 years who had recovered from COVID-19. The CDR3 sequence: CASSSGTGNSPLHF. DNA of the CDR3: TGTGCCAGCAGCTCCGGGACAGGGAATTCACCCCTCCACTTT.